This TCR beta chain was recorded in a study of T cell clonotyping in hematopoietic cell transplantation. Data came from immunoSEQ multiplex PCR; TCRdb stores just in-frame clones and leaves some out. The sample gives about 18,000 clones, approximately 85% of which show up once; under 8.5% is in the top ten. This CDR3 has 16 amino acids. The V gene lost 1 base and the J gene lost 4 bases, with 14 bases spanning the gap. The germline gives CDR1 MGHRA, CDR2 YSYEKL. Time point meaning: recipient sample about 28 days before transplant, after cytoreduction. The source was peripheral blood mononuclear cells, collected before stem cell transplant. This clonotype originated in a man aged 50 or older with acute myeloid leukemia. Some clones in this sample may be carry-over from other donors' samples. The V call is TRBV4-1, the J call TRBJ1-5, with D maybe TRBD1 (6 bases). The DNA of the CDR3 is TGCGCCAGCAGCCAAGCAGACAGGTCAGGGAATCAGCCCCAGCATTTT. Amino acids: CASSQADRSGNQPQHF.